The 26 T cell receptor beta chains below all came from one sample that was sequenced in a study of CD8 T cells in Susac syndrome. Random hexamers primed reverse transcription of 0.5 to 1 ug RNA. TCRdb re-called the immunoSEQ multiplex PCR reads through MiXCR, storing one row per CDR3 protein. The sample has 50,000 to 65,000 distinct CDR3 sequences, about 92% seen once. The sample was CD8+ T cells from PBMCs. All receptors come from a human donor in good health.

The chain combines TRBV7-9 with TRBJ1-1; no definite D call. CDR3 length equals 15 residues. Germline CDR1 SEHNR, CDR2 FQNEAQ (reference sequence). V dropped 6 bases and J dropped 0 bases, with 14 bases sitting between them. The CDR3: CASRDWTGVNTEAFF. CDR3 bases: TGTGCCAGCAGGGATTGGACCGGGGTGAACACTGAAGCTTTCTTT.

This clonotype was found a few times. The CDR3 nucleotides are TGCGCCAGCAGCCAAGAGGAGGGCTTGCACTATGGCTACACCTTC. Amino acid sequence: CASSQEEGLHYGYTF. The V gene is TRBV4-3, the J gene TRBJ1-2, with no clear D. Per the germline V gene, CDR1 is LGHNA and CDR2 is YSLEER. This CDR3 has 15 amino acids. The ends were cut back, 0 bases at V and 3 bases at J, with 11 bases in the middle.

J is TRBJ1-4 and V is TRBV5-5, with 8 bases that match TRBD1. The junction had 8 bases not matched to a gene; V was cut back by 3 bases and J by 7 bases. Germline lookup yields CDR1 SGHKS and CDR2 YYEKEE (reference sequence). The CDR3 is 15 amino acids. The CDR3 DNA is TGTGCCAGCAGCTCCGCAGGGGGCGTTGGTGAAAAACTGTTTTTT. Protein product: CASSSAGGVGEKLFF.

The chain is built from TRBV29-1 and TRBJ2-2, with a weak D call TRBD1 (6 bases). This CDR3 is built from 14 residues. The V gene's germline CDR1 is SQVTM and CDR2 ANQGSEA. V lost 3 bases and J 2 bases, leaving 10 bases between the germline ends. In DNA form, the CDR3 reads TGCAGCGTTGACCCACAGGGAAACACCGGGGAGCTGTTTTTT. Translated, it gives CSVDPQGNTGELFF.

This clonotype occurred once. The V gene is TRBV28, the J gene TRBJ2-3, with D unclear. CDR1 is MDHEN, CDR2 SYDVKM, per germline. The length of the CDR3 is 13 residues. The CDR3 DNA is TGTGCTATACAGAACCACCGGCATCCAACTCCGTATTTT. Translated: CAIQNHRHPTPYF.

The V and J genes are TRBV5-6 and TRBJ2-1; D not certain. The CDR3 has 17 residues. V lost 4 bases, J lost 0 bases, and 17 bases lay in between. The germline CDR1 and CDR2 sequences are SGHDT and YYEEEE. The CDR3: CASSPFLRESSYNEQFF. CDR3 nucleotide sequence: TGTGCCAGCAGCCCCTTCCTTCGAGAGAGCTCCTACAATGAGCAGTTCTTC.

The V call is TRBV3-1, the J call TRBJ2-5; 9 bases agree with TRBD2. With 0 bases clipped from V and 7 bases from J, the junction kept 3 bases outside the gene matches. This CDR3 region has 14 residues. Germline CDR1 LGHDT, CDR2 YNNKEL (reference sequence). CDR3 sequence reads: CASSQEVTSGTQYF. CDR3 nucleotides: TGTGCCAGCAGCCAAGAGGTGACTAGCGGGACCCAGTACTTC.

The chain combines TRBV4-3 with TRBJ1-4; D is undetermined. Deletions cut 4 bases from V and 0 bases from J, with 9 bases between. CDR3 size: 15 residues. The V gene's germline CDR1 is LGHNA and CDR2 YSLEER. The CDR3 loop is CASSLDISTNEKLFF. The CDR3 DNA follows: TGCGCCAGCAGCCTAGACATTTCAACTAATGAAAAACTGTTTTTT.

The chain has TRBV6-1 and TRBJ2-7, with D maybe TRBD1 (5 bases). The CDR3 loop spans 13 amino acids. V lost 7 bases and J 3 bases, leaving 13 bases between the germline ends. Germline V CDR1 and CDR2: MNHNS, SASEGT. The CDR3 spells CASIRVHSYEQYF. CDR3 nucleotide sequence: TGTGCCAGCATCAGGGTTCATAGCTACGAGCAGTACTTC.

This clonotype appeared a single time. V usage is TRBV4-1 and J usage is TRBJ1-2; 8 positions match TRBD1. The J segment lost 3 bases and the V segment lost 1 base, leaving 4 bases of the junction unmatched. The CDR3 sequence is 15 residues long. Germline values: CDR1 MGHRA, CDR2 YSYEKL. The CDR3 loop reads CASSQGTGIDYGYTF. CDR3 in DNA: TGCGCCAGCAGCCAAGGGACAGGGATCGACTATGGCTACACCTTC.

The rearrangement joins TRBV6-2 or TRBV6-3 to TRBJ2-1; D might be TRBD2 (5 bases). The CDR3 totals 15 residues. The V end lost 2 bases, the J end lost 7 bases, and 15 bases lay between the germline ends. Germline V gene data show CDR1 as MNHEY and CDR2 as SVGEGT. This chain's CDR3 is CASSYLAELGNEQFF. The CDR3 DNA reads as TGTGCCAGCAGTTACCTAGCAGAGCTTGGTAATGAGCAGTTCTTC.

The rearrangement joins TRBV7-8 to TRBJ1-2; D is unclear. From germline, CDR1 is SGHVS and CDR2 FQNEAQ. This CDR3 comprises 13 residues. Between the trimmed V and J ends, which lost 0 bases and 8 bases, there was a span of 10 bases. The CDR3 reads CASSLARRRGYTF. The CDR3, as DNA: TGTGCCAGCAGCTTAGCGCGAAGGAGGGGCTACACCTTC.

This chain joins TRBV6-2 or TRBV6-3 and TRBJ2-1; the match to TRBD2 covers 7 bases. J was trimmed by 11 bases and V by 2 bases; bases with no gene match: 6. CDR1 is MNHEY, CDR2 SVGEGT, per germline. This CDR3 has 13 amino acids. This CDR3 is CASSYAWGGKQFF. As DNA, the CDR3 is TGTGCCAGCAGTTACGCGTGGGGGGGTAAGCAGTTCTTC.

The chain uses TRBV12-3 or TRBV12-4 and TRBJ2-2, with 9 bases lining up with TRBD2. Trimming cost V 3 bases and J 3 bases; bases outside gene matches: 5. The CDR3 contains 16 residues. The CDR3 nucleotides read TGTGCCAGCAGTTTGCTGCGGGGGGGCGACACCGGGGAGCTGTTTTTT. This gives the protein CASSLLRGGDTGELFF.

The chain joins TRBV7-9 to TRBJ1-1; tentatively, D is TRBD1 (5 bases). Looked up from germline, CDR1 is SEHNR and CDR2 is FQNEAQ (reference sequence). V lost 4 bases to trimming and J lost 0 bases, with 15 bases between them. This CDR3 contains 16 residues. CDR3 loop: CASSSLRTSMNTEAFF. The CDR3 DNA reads TGTGCCAGCAGCTCCTTACGGACATCCATGAACACTGAAGCTTTCTTT.

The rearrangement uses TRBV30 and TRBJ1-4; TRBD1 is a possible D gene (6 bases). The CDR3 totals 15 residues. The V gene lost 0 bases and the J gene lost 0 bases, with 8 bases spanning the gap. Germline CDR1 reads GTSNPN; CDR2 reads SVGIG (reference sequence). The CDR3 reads CAWSVGGSTNEKLFF. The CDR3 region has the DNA TGTGCCTGGAGTGTAGGGGGATCAACTAATGAAAAACTGTTTTTT.

The CDR3 DNA reads TGTGCCAGCTCACCACCTATGTTGGGGTTTCGGTCACCCCTCCACTTT. Translated, it gives CASSPPMLGFRSPLHF. The chain carries TRBV18 and TRBJ1-6; no definite D call. Germline V lookup: CDR1 KGHSH, CDR2 LQKENI. Trimming cost V 0 bases and J 10 bases, with 16 bases left between them. The CDR3 totals 16 residues.

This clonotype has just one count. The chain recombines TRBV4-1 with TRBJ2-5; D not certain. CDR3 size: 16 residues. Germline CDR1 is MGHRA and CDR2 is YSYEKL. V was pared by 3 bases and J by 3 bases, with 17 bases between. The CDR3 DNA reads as TGCGCCAGCAGCCACCCACCCCATGGCACCGAAGAGACCCAGTACTTC. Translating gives CASSHPPHGTEETQYF.

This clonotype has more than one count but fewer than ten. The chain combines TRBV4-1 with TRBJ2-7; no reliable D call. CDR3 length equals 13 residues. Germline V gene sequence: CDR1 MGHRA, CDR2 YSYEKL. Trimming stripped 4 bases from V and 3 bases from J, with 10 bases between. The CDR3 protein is CASSLASYYEQYF. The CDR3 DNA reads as TGCGCCAGCAGCCTTGCTTCGTACTACGAGCAGTACTTC.

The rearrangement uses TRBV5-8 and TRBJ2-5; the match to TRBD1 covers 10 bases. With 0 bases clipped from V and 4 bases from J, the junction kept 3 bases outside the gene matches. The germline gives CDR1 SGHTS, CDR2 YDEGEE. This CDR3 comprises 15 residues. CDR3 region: CASSLGDRGGETQYF. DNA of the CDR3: TGTGCCAGCAGCTTGGGGGACAGGGGAGGAGAGACCCAGTACTTC.

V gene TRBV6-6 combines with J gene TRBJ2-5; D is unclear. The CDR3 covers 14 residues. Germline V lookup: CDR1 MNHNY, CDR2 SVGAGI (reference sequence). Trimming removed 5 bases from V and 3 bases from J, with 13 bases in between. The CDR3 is CASSRTVYEETQYF. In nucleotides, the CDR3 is TGTGCCAGCAGTCGGACGGTATACGAAGAGACCCAGTACTTC.

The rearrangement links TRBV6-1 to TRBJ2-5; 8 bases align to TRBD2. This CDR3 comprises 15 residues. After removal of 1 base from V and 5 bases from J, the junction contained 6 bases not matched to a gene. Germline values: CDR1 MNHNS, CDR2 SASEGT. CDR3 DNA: TGTGCCAGCAGTGAAGAGAGAGCGGGGGTGGAGACCCAGTACTTC. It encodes CASSEERAGVETQYF.

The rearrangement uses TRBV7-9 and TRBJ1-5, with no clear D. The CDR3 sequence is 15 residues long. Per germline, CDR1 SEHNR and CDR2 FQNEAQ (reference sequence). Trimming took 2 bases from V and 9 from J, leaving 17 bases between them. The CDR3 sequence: CASSLSGTGSGPQHF. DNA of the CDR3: TGTGCCAGCAGCTTAAGCGGAACGGGCAGTGGGCCCCAGCATTTT.

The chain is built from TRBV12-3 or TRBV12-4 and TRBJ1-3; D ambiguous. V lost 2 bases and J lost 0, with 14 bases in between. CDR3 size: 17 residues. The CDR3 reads CASSLFRTWSSGNTIYF. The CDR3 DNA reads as TGTGCCAGCAGTTTATTTAGGACTTGGAGCTCTGGAAACACCATATATTTT.

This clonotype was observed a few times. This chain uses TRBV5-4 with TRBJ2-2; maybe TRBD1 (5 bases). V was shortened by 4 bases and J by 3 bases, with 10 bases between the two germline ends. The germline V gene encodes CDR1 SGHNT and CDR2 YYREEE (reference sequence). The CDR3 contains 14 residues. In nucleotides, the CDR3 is TGTGCCAGCAGCCCGGACACGGACACCGGGGAGCTGTTTTTT. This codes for CASSPDTDTGELFF.

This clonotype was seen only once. The CDR3 DNA is TGTGCCACCAGTGAGAGCACAGGGGATACGCAGTATTTT. Protein: CATSESTGDTQYF. The chain couples TRBV24-1 to TRBJ2-3, with TRBD1 as a possible D gene (6 bases). V shed 4 bases and J shed 6 bases, with 10 bases lying between them. The CDR3 loop spans 13 amino acids. Per germline, CDR1 KGHDR and CDR2 SFDVKD.